The TCR beta chain described here comes from a study of brain metastases from non-small cell lung cancer. This clone was seen only a few times. What it binds is unknown. Germline-derived CDR1 and CDR2 are SNHLY and FYNNEI. Trimming shortened V by 1 base and J by 2 bases, and 5 bases separated the two germline ends. This CDR3 has 13 amino acids. Study-wide points: Expanded T-cell clones appeared in approximately 67% of brain metastases over primaries. Paired brain metastases and primary tumors largely shared TCR repertoires. T-cell infiltration was lower in brain metastases than primaries (P < 0.001).

Measured with immunoSEQ multiplex PCR; TCRdb has only the in-frame clones, and not every one. The data contain a few thousand clones, about 80% of them singletons. The receptor was isolated from a donor at least 40 years old with non-small cell lung cancer. The sequencing input was primary lung tumor tissue. The chain uses TRBV2 and TRBJ2-5; D unclear. The CDR3 DNA follows: TGTGCCAGCAGTGAAGGCAGACAAGAGACCCAGTACTTC. As protein: CASSEGRQETQYF. Full variable domain (outside the CDR3, taken from reference TRBV2 and TRBJ2-5): EPEVTQTPSHQVTQMGQEVILRCVPISNHLYFYWYRQILGQKVEFLVSFYNNEISEKSEIFDDQFSVERPDGSNFTLKIRSTKLEDSAMYFCASSEGRQETQYFGPGTRLLVL.